This TCR beta chain is drawn from a study of blood T cell repertoires in COVID-19. Across the study: Samples representing acute and convalescent COVID-19 were sourced from the United States, Italy and Spain.

Patients at the Seattle site were enrolled during active infection and followed longitudinally. The germline V gene has CDR1 SGHAT and CDR2 FQNNGV. The CDR3 length is 14 residues. Between the trimmed V and J ends, which lost 1 base and 8 bases, there was a span of 13 bases. Original data processing: Reference gene primer amplification yielded estimated nucleated cell counts. The protocol was immunoSEQ multiplex PCR, while the TCRdb copy is restricted to in-frame clones and leaves out a portion. V and J calls and clone size are those listed in that table; D and trimming were worked out from the DNA. The repertoire holds roughly 290,000 clones, with 80% to 95% as singletons.

Sequencing input: peripheral blood. The chain couples TRBV11-2 to TRBJ2-3; D perhaps matches TRBD2 (5 bases). The TCR was taken from a woman aged 30 to 39 with COVID-19, enrolled during active disease. The CDR3 nucleotides are TGTGCCAGCAGCTTAGTAACTAGTCCTGGTACGCAGTATTTT. Translating gives CASSLVTSPGTQYF.